What follows describes a single T cell receptor beta chain. Its antigen remains unknown. This sample stems from a study of shared clonotypes between healthy human individuals. General observations from the study: About 5% was the fraction of naive CD4 clonotypes found shared across a few donors.

Sequencing was performed with immunoSEQ multiplex PCR; in TCRdb, only in-frame clones are kept and a portion is missing. The table lists fewer than 1.8 million clones, 97% to 99% of them singletons. V shed 4 bases and J shed 1 base, with 8 bases lying between them. Germline assignment: CDR1 MNHNS and CDR2 SASEGT. The CDR3 totals 13 residues. The chain recombines TRBV6-1 with TRBJ2-7; D possibly corresponds to TRBD2 (5 bases). The clonotype comes from a man aged 25 to 45 in good health. The material sequenced was naive CD4+ T cells sorted from blood. Subset described: CD45RA+ positively selected. The CDR3 coding sequence is TGTGCCAGCAGTGCGGGGTCTTCCTACGAGCAGTACTTC. This translates into CASSAGSSYEQYF.